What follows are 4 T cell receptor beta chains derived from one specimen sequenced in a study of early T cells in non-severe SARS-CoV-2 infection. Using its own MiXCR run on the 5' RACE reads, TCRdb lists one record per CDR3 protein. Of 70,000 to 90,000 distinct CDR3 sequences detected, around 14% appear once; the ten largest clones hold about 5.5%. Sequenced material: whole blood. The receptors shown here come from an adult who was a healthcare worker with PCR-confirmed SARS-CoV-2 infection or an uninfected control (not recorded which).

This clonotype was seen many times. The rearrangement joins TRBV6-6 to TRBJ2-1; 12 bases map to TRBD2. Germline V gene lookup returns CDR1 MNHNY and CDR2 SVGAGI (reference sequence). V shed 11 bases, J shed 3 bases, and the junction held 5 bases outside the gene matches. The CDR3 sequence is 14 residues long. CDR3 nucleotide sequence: TGTGCCGGTAGACTAGCGGGAGACTACAATGAGCAGTTCTTC. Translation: CAGRLAGDYNEQFF.

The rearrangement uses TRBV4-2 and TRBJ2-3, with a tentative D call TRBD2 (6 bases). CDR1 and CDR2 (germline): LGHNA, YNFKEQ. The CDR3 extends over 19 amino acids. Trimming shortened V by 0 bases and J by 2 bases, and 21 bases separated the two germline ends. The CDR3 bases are TGTGCCAGCAGCCAAGAGGTTTTGGGGGGACCGACGTTCACAGATACGCAGTATTTT. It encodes CASSQEVLGGPTFTDTQYF.

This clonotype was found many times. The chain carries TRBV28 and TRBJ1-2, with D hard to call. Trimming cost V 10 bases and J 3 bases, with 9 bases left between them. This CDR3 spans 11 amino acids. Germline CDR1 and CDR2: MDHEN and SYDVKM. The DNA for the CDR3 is TGTGCCACAACCCAATACTATGGCTACACCTTC. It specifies CATTQYYGYTF.

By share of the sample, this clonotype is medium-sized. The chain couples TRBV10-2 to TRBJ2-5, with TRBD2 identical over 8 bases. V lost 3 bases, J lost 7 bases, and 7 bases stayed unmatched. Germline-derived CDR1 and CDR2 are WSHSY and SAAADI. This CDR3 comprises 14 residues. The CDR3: CASSDQSGRLTQYF. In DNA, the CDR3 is TGCGCCAGCAGTGATCAAAGCGGGAGATTGACCCAGTACTTC.